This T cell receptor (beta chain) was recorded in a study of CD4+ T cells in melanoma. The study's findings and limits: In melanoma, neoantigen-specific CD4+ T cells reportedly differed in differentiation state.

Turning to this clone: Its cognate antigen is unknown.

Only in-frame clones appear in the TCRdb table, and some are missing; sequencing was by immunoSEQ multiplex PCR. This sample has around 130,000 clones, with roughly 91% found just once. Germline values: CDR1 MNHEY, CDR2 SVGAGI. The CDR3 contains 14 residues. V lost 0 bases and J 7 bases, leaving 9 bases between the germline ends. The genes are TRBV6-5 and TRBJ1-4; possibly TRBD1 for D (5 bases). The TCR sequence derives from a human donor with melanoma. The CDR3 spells CASSYSGGGEKLFF. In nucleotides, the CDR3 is TGTGCCAGCAGTTACTCGGGGGGTGGTGAAAAACTGTTTTTT.